There are many counts of the clone carrying this TCR beta chain. Its specificity is not known. The V and J ends lost 8 bases and 3 bases respectively, with 15 bases between them. There are 14 residues in the CDR3. Germline CDR1 SNHLY, CDR2 FYNNEI. This sample is drawn from a study of CD8 T cells in ankylosing spondylitis. Study results and caveats: A TCR beta motif of under 10 highly homologous variants seemed to mark ankylosing spondylitis blood.

TCRdb re-called the 5' RACE reads with MiXCR, one entry per CDR3 protein. This sample has some 140,000 distinct CDR3 sequences, with 7.3% found just once. Sequenced: blood, either unsorted or a sorted T cell fraction (not recorded which). The chain couples TRBV2 to TRBJ2-3; D is tentatively TRBD1 or TRBD2 (5 bases each). This TCR was sampled from a female donor with ankylosing spondylitis or in good health (not recorded which). The DNA of the CDR3 is TGTGCCAGCGGAAGGGGACGACGGACAGATACGCAGTATTTT. Its translation is CASGRGRRTDTQYF.